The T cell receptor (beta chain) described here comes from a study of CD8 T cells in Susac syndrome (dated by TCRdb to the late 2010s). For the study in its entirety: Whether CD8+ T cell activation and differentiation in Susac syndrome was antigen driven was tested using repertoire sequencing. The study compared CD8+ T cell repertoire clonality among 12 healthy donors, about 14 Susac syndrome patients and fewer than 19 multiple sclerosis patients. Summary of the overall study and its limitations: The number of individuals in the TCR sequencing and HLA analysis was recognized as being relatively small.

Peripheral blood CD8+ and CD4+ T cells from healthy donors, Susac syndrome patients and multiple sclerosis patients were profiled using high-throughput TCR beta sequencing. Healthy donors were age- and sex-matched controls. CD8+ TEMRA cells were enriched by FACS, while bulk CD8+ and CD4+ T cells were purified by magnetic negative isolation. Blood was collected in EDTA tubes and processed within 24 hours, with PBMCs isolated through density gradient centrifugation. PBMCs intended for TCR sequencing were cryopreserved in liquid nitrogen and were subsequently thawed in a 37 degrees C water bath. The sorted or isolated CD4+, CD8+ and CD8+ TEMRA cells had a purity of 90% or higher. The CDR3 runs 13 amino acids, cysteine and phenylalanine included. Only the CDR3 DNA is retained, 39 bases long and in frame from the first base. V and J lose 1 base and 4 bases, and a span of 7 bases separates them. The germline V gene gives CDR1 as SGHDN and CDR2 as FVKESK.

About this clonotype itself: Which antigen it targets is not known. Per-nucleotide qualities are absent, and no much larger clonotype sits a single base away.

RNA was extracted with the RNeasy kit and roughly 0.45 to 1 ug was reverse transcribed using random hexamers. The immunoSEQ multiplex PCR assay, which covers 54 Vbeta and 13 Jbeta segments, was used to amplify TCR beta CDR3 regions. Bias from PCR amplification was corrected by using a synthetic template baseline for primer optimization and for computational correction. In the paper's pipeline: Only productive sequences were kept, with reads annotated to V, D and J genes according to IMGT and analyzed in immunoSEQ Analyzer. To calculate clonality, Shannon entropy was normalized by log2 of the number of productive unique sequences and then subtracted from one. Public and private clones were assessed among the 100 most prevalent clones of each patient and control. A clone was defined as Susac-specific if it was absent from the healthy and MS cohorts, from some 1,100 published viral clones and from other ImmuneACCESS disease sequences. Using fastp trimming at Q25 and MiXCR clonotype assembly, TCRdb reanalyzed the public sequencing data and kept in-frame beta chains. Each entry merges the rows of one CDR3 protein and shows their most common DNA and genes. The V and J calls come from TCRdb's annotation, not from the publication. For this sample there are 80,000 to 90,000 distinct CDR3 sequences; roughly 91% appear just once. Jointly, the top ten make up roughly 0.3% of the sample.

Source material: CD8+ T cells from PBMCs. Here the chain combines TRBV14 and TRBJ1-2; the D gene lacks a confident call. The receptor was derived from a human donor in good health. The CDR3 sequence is CASSQGRAYGYTF. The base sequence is TGTGCCAGCAGCCAAGGTCGGGCCTATGGCTACACCTTC.